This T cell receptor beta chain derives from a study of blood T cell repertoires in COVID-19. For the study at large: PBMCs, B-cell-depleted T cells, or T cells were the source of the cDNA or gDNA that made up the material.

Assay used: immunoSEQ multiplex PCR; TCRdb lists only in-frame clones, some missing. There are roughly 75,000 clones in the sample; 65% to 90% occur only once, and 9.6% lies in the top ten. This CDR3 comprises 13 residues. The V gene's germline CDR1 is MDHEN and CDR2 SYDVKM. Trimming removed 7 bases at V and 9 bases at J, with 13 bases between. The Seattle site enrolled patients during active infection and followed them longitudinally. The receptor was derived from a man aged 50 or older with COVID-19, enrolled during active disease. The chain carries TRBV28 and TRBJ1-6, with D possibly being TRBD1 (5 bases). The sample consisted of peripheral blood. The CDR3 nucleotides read TGTGCCAGCATCTTAAGGGGATCTTCACCCCTCCACTTT. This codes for CASILRGSSPLHF.